This T cell receptor beta chain was recorded in a study of cytomegalovirus exposure and HLA in healthy donors. Primers included in the PCR were 60 Vbeta and 13 Jbeta primers. Data came from immunoSEQ multiplex PCR; TCRdb stores just in-frame clones and leaves some out. The table lists 180,000 or so clones, 77% of them singletons. With respect to this clone: The antigen remains undetermined. Other DNA sequences within the sample encode an identical CDR3.

Broader study findings: TCR beta V- and J-gene trimming was later associated with a missense DCLRE1C variant. Earlier analysis yielded a pattern in which most TCR beta V segments were productive about 90% or about 30% of the time. V segments that were indistinguishable, TRBV6-2 and TRBV6-3 among them, were omitted from analysis.

CDR1 is KGHSH and CDR2 is LQKENI in the germline V gene. V lost 1 base, J lost 0 bases, and 6 bases lay in between. There are 15 residues in the CDR3. V is TRBV18 and J is TRBJ1-4, with no clear D. The receptor was derived from a woman in her fifties or sixties in good health and CMV-seropositive. Sequenced material: PBMCs. CDR3 amino acids: CASSPRQATNEKLFF. DNA of the CDR3: TGTGCCAGCTCACCACGACAAGCAACTAATGAAAAACTGTTTTTT.